The text below deals with one T cell receptor (beta chain). What it binds is unknown. These data originate in a study of cytomegalovirus exposure and HLA in healthy donors. Whole-study results and caveats: The tendency of first-cohort TCR clusters to co-occur in the 100 to 150 validation repertoires emerged from a later analysis. Investigators reported more than 150 TCR beta chains as tied to cytomegalovirus.

Assay used: immunoSEQ multiplex PCR; TCRdb lists only in-frame clones, some missing. The sample yields under 150,000 clones, 85% to 90% seen once. V gave up 8 bases and J gave up 0 bases, with 8 bases separating them. Germline V gene lookup returns CDR1 LNHNV and CDR2 YYDKDF (reference sequence). CDR3 length: 12 residues. Sequenced input: PBMCs. The TCR was taken from a man between 18 and 35 years old in good health and CMV-seronegative. The chain carries TRBV15 and TRBJ2-7, with a possible D match to TRBD1 (5 bases). DNA of the CDR3: TGTGCCACCGGGGCAGGCTCCTACGAGCAGTACTTC. Residues: CATGAGSYEQYF.